Listed here is a single T cell receptor beta chain. Only one count was recorded for this clone. Its recognized antigen is unknown. The record has no base qualities; no much larger clone is one base away. The cohort comprised 666 healthy bone marrow donors. At the time of sampling, all cohort members were nominally healthy, though unrecorded immune exposures were likely present. The donor was CMV seropositive and belonged to the group of 250 to 300 seropositive cohort members. A peripheral blood sample was collected from each donor, and TCR beta sequencing was performed on peripheral blood mononuclear cells. The Qiagen DNeasy Blood Extraction Kit was used to extract genomic DNA from the blood cell samples. This specimen belongs to a study of cytomegalovirus exposure and HLA in healthy donors (TCRdb year 2017). Regarding the study in general: In an earlier analysis of some 550 of the donors, 250 to 300 Gb of sequence data and about 110 million unique TCR beta sequences from about 190 million T cells were reported. An early release covering roughly 600 HLA-typed donors comprised about 320 gigabases of sequencing data and 65 million to 100 million unique TCR sequences. Among the roughly 400 genotyped donors, around 81% belonged to the genetic ancestry cluster associated with self-reported Caucasian donors. The study was designed to test whether signatures of past pathogen exposure could be identified by cataloging public T cell receptors. The study used immunosequencing to profile the T cell repertoires of approximately 650 subjects and linked those repertoires to cytomegalovirus serostatus. Along with the 666-subject first cohort, a separate validation cohort of more than 90 different subjects was used. The study combined high-throughput TCR immunosequencing, statistical association of individual TCRs with disease status, and machine learning to predict cytomegalovirus infection status. A later analysis re-examined previously published TCR beta repertoires from roughly 720 donors and added high-resolution HLA genotyping to investigate patterns of TCR occurrence. The later analysis used no new phenotypic data to find candidate immune exposures, relying instead on TCR beta sequences and their occurrence across donors. An earlier analysis of approximately 640 of the donors applied high-throughput TCR beta sequencing to assess whether each TCR beta V gene segment acted as functional or pseudogenic. Donor age, sex, ethnicity and CMV serostatus were collected together with the repertoire data. A later genetic analysis used genome-wide SNP genotypes for about 55% of the 666 donors, treating that subset as a discovery cohort. Every discovery cohort repertoire had been produced on one sequencing platform. HLA typing covered class I and class II loci at four-digit resolution. Typing coverage differed by locus: A, B, C, DRB1 and DQB1 were typed in about 629-640 donors, DQA1 in roughly 510, DPA1 in 600 to 610, and DPB1 in approximately 450. A few DR-DQ haplotypes were treated as single units for association and clustering because of strong linkage in the cohort. Among around 400 genotyped donors of the cohort, an average of about 220,000 unique TCR beta nucleotide sequences was sequenced per donor, of which about 19% were non-productive.

Receptor amplification or capture employed the immunoSEQ multiplex PCR assay. A mixture of 60 forward primers for TCR Vbeta segments and 13 reverse primers for TCR Jbeta segments was used in the multiplex PCR. The CDR3 region of rearranged TCR beta genes was amplified from genomic DNA with a multiplex PCR assay. On the Illumina HiSeq System, the amplified TCR beta libraries were sequenced as 87-base-pair reads. In the paper's pipeline: In a later analysis, roughly 80 million unique TCR beta chains were counted across the 500 to 850 repertoires, and approximately 9.9 million of these chains were shared by at least two donors. To remove PCR and sequencing errors, raw reads were error-corrected and collapsed into unique sequences using a nearest-neighbor algorithm that merged closely related sequences. To assign V, D and J gene segments, CDR3 sequences were aligned to IMGT reference sequences. Each retained sequence needed at least a six-nucleotide match to both a V gene segment and a J gene segment. A rearrangement counted as productive if the CDR3 had no stop codons and remained in frame with V and J, and every other rearrangement counted as non-productive. CDR3 was defined by IMGT convention, running from the second conserved V-encoded cysteine to the conserved J-encoded phenylalanine. Sequences without an unambiguous match to a single V gene segment were excluded from the earlier analysis of a few hundred of the donors. In an earlier analysis of 587 of the donors, V segments were called functional above 56.7% productive rearrangements and were called segregating when the between-donor standard deviation exceeded 5%. A statistical classification framework was built to diagnose cytomegalovirus status from the catalog of TCR beta chain sequences. A later analysis assigned V and J genes by comparing TCR nucleotide sequences with IMGT/GENE-DB human TR gene sequences. In a later analysis, CDR3 sequences and most-parsimonious VDJ recombination scenarios were assigned using the TCRdist pipeline. In a later analysis, each TCR beta chain was defined by its CDR3 amino acid sequence together with its V-gene family, and reads lacking a unique V-gene family were excluded. To address suspected cross-contamination and a sequencing artifact, a later analysis removed approximately 590 highly shared, low-generation-probability nucleotide sequences. For each public chain, a later analysis derived a clonal expansion index from normalized ranks of inferred template counts within each repertoire. A later analysis computed generation probabilities with a VDJ recombination model fitted to out-of-frame rearrangements, and checked the results against IGoR. A later analysis scored TCR-TCR, TCR-HLA and TCR-CMV co-occurrence with hypergeometric tests, applying a repertoire-size bias correction to TCR pairs. A later analysis estimated false discovery rates by permuting HLA or CMV assignments 20 times. A later analysis grouped co-occurring TCRs with DBSCAN, adding TCRdist sequence similarity when clustering within HLA-allele-positive subsets. Co-occurrence clustering excluded repertoires with fewer than 30,000 or more than 120,000 public chains, plus five with anomalous nucleotide sharing. This immuneACCESS table, as held by TCRdb, lists in-frame sequences with V and J called but not all clones. Of the missing ones, under half trace to an unresolved V gene in checked studies; the others have no known cause. The V and J calls and the clone size are those of that table, but D and trimming were determined from the DNA. The sample table contains over 100,000 clones; only one count was recorded for 65% to 75% of them. Around 5% of the sample is held by the ten biggest clonotypes.

Study-wide conclusions, independent of this receptor: In a later genetic analysis, fewer N-insertions in productive TCRs were reported among donors in an Asian-associated ancestry cluster than the approximately 710-donor mean. While some public TCRs were present in many individuals, most TCR sequences turned up only very rarely across donors. The only immune exposure information available for the cohort was CMV serostatus. Assigning TCR associations to individual alleles was difficult when HLA alleles, especially DR and DQ, strongly co-occurred. In both the original and validation cohorts, the classifier was reported to diagnose cytomegalovirus status with high specificity and sensitivity. According to a later analysis, TCR association rates differed among HLA loci, with DRB1 alleles showing the most associated TCRs and HLA-C alleles showing the fewest. In the study, 150 to 200 TCR beta chains were listed as associated with cytomegalovirus. In a later analysis, HLA-associated TCR beta chains showed more clonal expansion and lower generation probabilities than non-associated chains that were equally common. Linkage disequilibrium might explain the correlated functional status among segregating V segments, but an unknown experimental factor could not be ruled out. A later genetic analysis associated a missense DCLRE1C variant with V-gene and J-gene trimming of TCR beta chains, and an independent cohort replicated the association. The earlier analysis of approximately 590 of the donors excluded around 17 rarely observed V segments, including chromosome 9 orphons, because counts were too low. In vitro tests confirmed that a few of the cytomegalovirus-associated TCR beta chains recognize cytomegalovirus antigens. Roughly uniform sequencing depth across donors was assumed in presence/absence analyses, although this assumption may not hold. According to a later analysis, most CMV-associated TCR beta chains appeared to be HLA-restricted, and the HLA associations seemed to be driven largely by CMV exposure. HLA typing was unavailable for some donors at each locus, so association tests used only the typed subset. Specific HLA alleles were associated with around 18,000 TCR beta sequences at a false discovery rate of 0.05 in a later analysis. The authors suggested that the approach could potentially be extended to other disease states and immunological phenotypes. A later analysis reported that several top co-occurrence clusters appeared linked to parvovirus B19, influenza, CMV and Epstein-Barr virus. An earlier analysis of approximately 590 of the donors showed that most TCR beta V segments appeared in productive rearrangements either about 90% or about 30% of the time, which broadly matched IMGT annotations. A further reported finding was that TCR beta sequences accurately predicted the HLA-A and HLA-B alleles for most subjects in the first cohort. The sequencing pipeline was judged likely to have produced a cluster of highly shared sequence variants as a technical artifact. Because the 87-base-pair reads could not distinguish some IMGT-functional V segments, including TRBV6-2 and TRBV6-3, those segments were excluded. The cohort was sequenced for TCR beta chains only, and without alpha or paired-chain data the features that could be detected were limited.

Deletion took 5 bases off V and 0 bases off J, with a span of 10 bases between the germline ends. Based on the germline V gene (reference sequence), the CDR1 and CDR2 sequences are SEHNR and FQNEAQ. Measured from the cysteine to the phenylalanine, the CDR3 is 15 residues long. Kept here is only the CDR3 DNA, which spans 45 bases and is read in frame from base 1. The clonotype originates from a man aged 25-45 years in good health and CMV-seropositive. Source material: PBMCs. The sequence is built from TRBV7-9 and TRBJ1-4; the D gene lacks a confident call. The CDR3 region has the sequence CASSATPATNEKLFF. The DNA reads TGTGCCAGCAGCGCGACACCTGCAACTAATGAAAAACTGTTTTTT. The variable domain in full, with residues beyond the CDR3 obtained from the reference TRBV7-9 and TRBJ1-4 genes, is DTGVSQNPRHKITKRGQNVTFRCDPISEHNRLYWYRQTLGQGPEFLTYFQNEAQLEKSRLLSDRFSAERPKGSFSTLEIQRTEQGDSAMYLCASSATPATNEKLFFGSGTQLSVL.